This T cell receptor (beta chain) was observed in a study of blood T cell repertoires in COVID-19. The study recruited people aged roughly 18 to 89 years across about two dozen US areas. The CDR3 loop spans 13 amino acids. Trimming pared 9 bases from V and 8 bases from J, leaving 14 bases between. CDR1 and CDR2 (germline): SEHNR, FQNEAQ (reference sequence). This clone appeared once. In the original processing: Using reference gene primer amplification, nucleated cell counts were estimated. Sequencing was performed with immunoSEQ multiplex PCR; in TCRdb, only in-frame clones are kept and a portion is missing. The V and J calls and clone size were taken over from that table, and D and trimming were inferred from the DNA. This table has around 250,000 clones, around 87% appearing once.

V and J are TRBV7-9 and TRBJ1-6, with D possibly being TRBD1 (6 bases). The receptor's source is a woman between 50 and 59 years old who had recovered from COVID-19. The sample was PBMCs or T cells enriched from blood (not recorded which). This CDR3 is CASRLNRDSPLHF. The CDR3 DNA reads TGTGCCAGTAGACTAAACAGGGATTCACCCCTCCACTTT.